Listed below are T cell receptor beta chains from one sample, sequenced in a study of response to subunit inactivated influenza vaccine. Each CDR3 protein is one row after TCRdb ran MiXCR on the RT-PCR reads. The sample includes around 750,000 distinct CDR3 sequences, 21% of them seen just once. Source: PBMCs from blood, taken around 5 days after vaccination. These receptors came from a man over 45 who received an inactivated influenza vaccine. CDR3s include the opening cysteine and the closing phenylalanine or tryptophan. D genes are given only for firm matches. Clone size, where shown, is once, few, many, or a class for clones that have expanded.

CDR3nt: TGTGCCATCAGTGAGTCAGAAAGGGCTACGCAGTATTTT
CDR3aa: CAISESERATQYF
abundance: few
d_gene: NA
v_gene: TRBV10-3
j_gene: TRBJ2-3

CDR3nt: TGTGCCATCAGTGTCTCAGGGCGAGGCTACACCTTC
CDR3aa: CAISVSGRGYTF
abundance: few
d_gene: NA
v_gene: TRBV10-3
j_gene: TRBJ1-2

CDR3nt: TGTGCCAGCAGTCTCCCAGGGGACTACCGCTCTGGGGCCAACGTCCTGACTTTC
CDR3aa: CASSLPGDYRSGANVLTF
abundance: NA
d_gene: NA
v_gene: TRBV2
j_gene: TRBJ2-6

CDR3nt: TGTGCCAGCGTGCTCCAGGGGAGCGGAAACACCATATATTTT
CDR3aa: CASVLQGSGNTIYF
abundance: few
d_gene: NA
v_gene: TRBV7-9
j_gene: TRBJ1-3

CDR3nt: TGTGCCAGCAGCGCCACCGGGAATGGCTACACCTTC
CDR3aa: CASSATGNGYTF
abundance: NA
d_gene: NA
v_gene: TRBV12-3/TRBV12-4
j_gene: TRBJ1-2

CDR3nt: TGTGCCACCAGCAGATCACAGGGCAGCACCGGGGAGCTGTTTTTT
CDR3aa: CATSRSQGSTGELFF
abundance: NA
d_gene: NA
v_gene: TRBV15
j_gene: TRBJ2-2

CDR3nt: TGTGCCAGCAGCTTATACGGGCCACAAACTAATCAGCCCCAGCATTTT
CDR3aa: CASSLYGPQTNQPQHF
abundance: NA
d_gene: NA
v_gene: TRBV7-2
j_gene: TRBJ1-5

CDR3nt: TGTGCCAGCAATTCACCCCTAGCGGGCAGATACAATGAGCAGTTCTTC
CDR3aa: CASNSPLAGRYNEQFF
abundance: few
d_gene: TRBD2
v_gene: TRBV12-3/TRBV12-4
j_gene: TRBJ2-1

CDR3nt: TGCAGTGCTAGAGCCGGACAGAGATTCCAAGAGACCCAGTACTTC
CDR3aa: CSARAGQRFQETQYF
abundance: few
d_gene: NA
v_gene: TRBV20-1
j_gene: TRBJ2-5

CDR3nt: TGTGCCAGCAGCCCCGGCGCCACGAAACCCTACGAGCAGTACTTC
CDR3aa: CASSPGATKPYEQYF
abundance: few
d_gene: NA
v_gene: TRBV7-9
j_gene: TRBJ2-7

CDR3nt: TGCGCCAGCAGCTTGGGGGGGTTATCGGCAGCGGTCAATGAGCAGTTCTTC
CDR3aa: CASSLGGLSAAVNEQFF
abundance: NA
d_gene: NA
v_gene: TRBV5-1
j_gene: TRBJ2-1

CDR3nt: TGCGCCAGCAGCCAGACCGGACTAGCGGGGTTTTGGAATGAGCAGTTCTTC
CDR3aa: CASSQTGLAGFWNEQFF
abundance: few
d_gene: TRBD2
v_gene: TRBV5-1
j_gene: TRBJ2-1

CDR3nt: TGCAGCGTTCGGGACAGGAGCGGCAATGAGCAGTTCTTC
CDR3aa: CSVRDRSGNEQFF
abundance: few
d_gene: TRBD1
v_gene: TRBV29-1
j_gene: TRBJ2-1

CDR3nt: TGTGCCAGCAGCTCCCTACCGATAGGCTCTGGGGCCAACGTCCTGACTTTC
CDR3aa: CASSSLPIGSGANVLTF
abundance: few
d_gene: NA
v_gene: TRBV7-9
j_gene: TRBJ2-6

CDR3nt: TGTGCCAGCAGCTCCGCTGGGGGGCGGTTCGAGACCCAGTACTTC
CDR3aa: CASSSAGGRFETQYF
abundance: NA
d_gene: NA
v_gene: TRBV5-5
j_gene: TRBJ2-5

CDR3nt: TGTGCCAGCAGACAGGGACTAGCTCAGACCTACGAGCAGTACTTC
CDR3aa: CASRQGLAQTYEQYF
abundance: few
d_gene: TRBD2
v_gene: TRBV6-1
j_gene: TRBJ2-7

CDR3nt: TGTGCCACCAGTGATGCCGGGGTAGCGGGAGGGCCCTACAATGAGCAGTTCTTC
CDR3aa: CATSDAGVAGGPYNEQFF
abundance: NA
d_gene: TRBD2
v_gene: TRBV24-1
j_gene: TRBJ2-1

CDR3nt: TGCGCCAGCAGCTTGGTTGCAGGGGTTAACTATGGCTACACCTTC
CDR3aa: CASSLVAGVNYGYTF
abundance: few
d_gene: NA
v_gene: TRBV5-1
j_gene: TRBJ1-2

CDR3nt: TGTGCCAGCTCACTTAGTTCGGGGAGTGAGCAGTTCTTC
CDR3aa: CASSLSSGSEQFF
abundance: NA
d_gene: NA
v_gene: TRBV7-9
j_gene: TRBJ2-1

CDR3nt: TGTGCCATCAGTGGCCCTCGGAACACCGGGGAGCTGTTTTTT
CDR3aa: CAISGPRNTGELFF
abundance: NA
d_gene: NA
v_gene: TRBV10-3
j_gene: TRBJ2-2

CDR3nt: TGTGCCAGCAGCACGGAAGATACGCAGTATTTT
CDR3aa: CASSTEDTQYF
abundance: NA
d_gene: NA
v_gene: TRBV6-1
j_gene: TRBJ2-3

CDR3nt: TGTGCCAGCAGCTTAATGGCGGCAGGTAGCTATGGTACGCAGTATTTT
CDR3aa: CASSLMAAGSYGTQYF
abundance: few
d_gene: NA
v_gene: TRBV7-6
j_gene: TRBJ2-3

CDR3nt: TGTGCCACCCTTAGAACAGATACGCAGTATTTT
CDR3aa: CATLRTDTQYF
abundance: few
d_gene: NA
v_gene: TRBV7-9
j_gene: TRBJ2-3

CDR3nt: TGTGCCAGCAGCCTCTTCGGGACGGAATTTTACGAGCAGTACTTC
CDR3aa: CASSLFGTEFYEQYF
abundance: many
d_gene: NA
v_gene: TRBV6-2/TRBV6-3
j_gene: TRBJ2-7

CDR3nt: TGCGCCAGCAGCGCAAACCAAGAGACCCAGTACTTC
CDR3aa: CASSANQETQYF
abundance: NA
d_gene: NA
v_gene: TRBV5-1
j_gene: TRBJ2-5

CDR3nt: TGTGCCAGCAGTTTTTCCTGGCGAGGGCAGTTCTTC
CDR3aa: CASSFSWRGQFF
abundance: NA
d_gene: NA
v_gene: TRBV12-3/TRBV12-4
j_gene: TRBJ2-1

CDR3nt: TGTGCCAGCAGTTTTTGGGAAGGGGACACTGAAGCTTTCTTT
CDR3aa: CASSFWEGDTEAFF
abundance: few
d_gene: NA
v_gene: TRBV12-3/TRBV12-4
j_gene: TRBJ1-1

CDR3nt: TGCAGTGCTAGTCCCACTAGCGGGGCCTACAATGAGCAGTTCTTC
CDR3aa: CSASPTSGAYNEQFF
abundance: few
d_gene: TRBD2
v_gene: TRBV20-1
j_gene: TRBJ2-1

CDR3nt: TGCAGTGCTCTACCCCGACTAGCAGTAAACCGAAGGTACTCCTACGAGCAGTACTTC
CDR3aa: CSALPRLAVNRRYSYEQYF
abundance: few
d_gene: TRBD2
v_gene: TRBV20-1
j_gene: TRBJ2-7

CDR3nt: TGCGCCAGCAGCAGGGAACCCGAGATCACTGAAGCTTTCTTT
CDR3aa: CASSREPEITEAFF
abundance: NA
d_gene: NA
v_gene: TRBV5-1
j_gene: TRBJ1-1

CDR3nt: TGCAGTGCTAGAGTGGCGGGAAGAACCTACAATGAGCAGTTCTTC
CDR3aa: CSARVAGRTYNEQFF
abundance: few
d_gene: NA
v_gene: TRBV20-1
j_gene: TRBJ2-1